This is a list of T cell receptor beta chains from one sample in a study of T cell changes during pregnancy in multiple sclerosis. Profiled with immunoSEQ multiplex PCR; TCRdb holds only in-frame clones, not every one. The data show 50,000 to 70,000 clones, 90% to 95% seen once. This specimen consisted of peripheral blood, obtained in the third trimester of pregnancy. The receptors here all came from a female donor in good health, enrolled as a control in a pregnancy study. The CDR3 runs from the conserved cysteine through the conserved F or W. The D gene is left open where the match is weak. Not every row has a clone size; where given, it reads once, few, many or a size class.

TRBJ2-3,TRBV5-6,TRBD2,NA,TGTGCCAGCAGCTGGGGGGGAGCAGGGTACACAGATACGCAGTATTTT,CASSWGGAGYTDTQYF
TRBJ2-7,TRBV7-8,NA,NA,TGTGCCAGCAGCCTAACCTCCTACGAGCAGTACTTC,CASSLTSYEQYF
TRBJ1-1,TRBV19,NA,NA,TGTGCCAGTAGTCCCCAGAACATGAACACTGAAGCTTTCTTT,CASSPQNMNTEAFF
TRBJ2-6,TRBV7-2,TRBD2,NA,TGTGCCAGCAGCTTAGCGGGGACTAGCGGGGCTGGGGCCAACGTCCTGACTTTC,CASSLAGTSGAGANVLTF
TRBJ2-2,TRBV27,TRBD2,few,TGTGCCAGCAGTTTATCCGGGAGGGGGGAGCTGTTTTTT,CASSLSGRGELFF
TRBJ2-7,TRBV2,NA,NA,TGTGCCAGCCAGGGGCCCTACGAGCAGTACTTC,CASQGPYEQYF
TRBJ2-1,TRBV5-1,TRBD2,NA,TGCGCCAGCAGGCGACTAGCGAATCTGGGGGAGCAGTTCTTC,CASRRLANLGEQFF
TRBJ1-2,TRBV2,NA,NA,TGTGCCAGCAGTGATGTGTCGAGAACAACAGACAATAACTATGGCTACACCTTC,CASSDVSRTTDNNYGYTF
TRBJ2-7,TRBV19,TRBD1,NA,TGTGCCAGTAGTGTTGGGACAGGGGGCCCCTACGAGCAGTACTTC,CASSVGTGGPYEQYF
TRBJ1-1,TRBV6-1,TRBD1,NA,TGTGCCAGCAGTAAGACAGGGGGAGGTACTGAAGCTTTCTTT,CASSKTGGGTEAFF
TRBJ1-2,TRBV25-1,NA,NA,TGTGCCAGCAGACAGGGAAATGGCTACACCTTC,CASRQGNGYTF
TRBJ2-2,TRBV4-1,NA,NA,TGCGCCAGCAGCCAACCTACAGGAACCGGGGAGCTGTTTTTT,CASSQPTGTGELFF
TRBJ2-3,TRBV5-1,TRBD2,NA,TGCGCCAGCAGCTTGGATGCTAGCGGGGGGGTTATAGATACGCAGTATTTT,CASSLDASGGVIDTQYF
TRBJ2-1,TRBV7-6,NA,NA,TGTGCCAGCAGCTTTATATTTATAGTGCAAAATGAGCAGTTCTTC,CASSFIFIVQNEQFF
TRBJ2-2,TRBV29-1,NA,NA,TGCAGCGTTGAAGATCTGACGGGAACCGGGGAGCTGTTTTTT,CSVEDLTGTGELFF
TRBJ1-2,TRBV5-1,NA,NA,TGCGCCAGCAGCCCGGCGGCAGGGGCTAACTATGGCTACACCTTC,CASSPAAGANYGYTF
TRBJ1-1,TRBV10-2,TRBD1,NA,TGCGCCAGCAGGGGACAGGGGAAGAACACTGAAGCTTTCTTT,CASRGQGKNTEAFF
TRBJ1-2,TRBV5-6,NA,NA,TGTGCCAGCAGCTTTTGGGGCGGCTCCCATGGCTACACCTTC,CASSFWGGSHGYTF
TRBJ2-7,TRBV29-1,NA,few,TGCAGCGTTTCCGGGGTCTACGAGCAGTACTTC,CSVSGVYEQYF
TRBJ1-4,TRBV6-6,TRBD1,NA,TGTGCCAGCACAAGATCAGGGGGCACTAATGAAAAACTGTTTTTT,CASTRSGGTNEKLFF
TRBJ2-5,TRBV6-4,TRBD2,NA,TGTGCCAGCCCTCGGGGGCGGGAGGGCGTGAAGACCCAGTACTTC,CASPRGREGVKTQYF
TRBJ1-1,TRBV28,TRBD1,NA,TGTGCCAGCACCAGGGGACAGTACACTGAAGCTTTCTTT,CASTRGQYTEAFF
TRBJ1-1,TRBV6-4,TRBD1,NA,TGTGCCAGCAGGGGGACAGGGGCGAACACTGAAGCTTTCTTT,CASRGTGANTEAFF
TRBJ2-2,TRBV5-6,TRBD2,NA,TGTGCCAGCAGCTTGGCGACTAGCGGATTCACCGGGGAGCTGTTTTTT,CASSLATSGFTGELFF
TRBJ2-7,TRBV30,TRBD2,NA,TGTGCCTGGGGGCGTGGGGGGGTAAGGTCCTACGAGCAGTACTTC,CAWGRGGVRSYEQYF
TRBJ2-7,TRBV5-4,TRBD1,NA,TGTGCCAGCAGATCCGGGACAGATTCTTCCGAGCAGTACTTC,CASRSGTDSSEQYF
TRBJ2-3,TRBV6-4,TRBD2,NA,TGTGCCAGCAGTGACTCGGCTAGCGGGACTACAGATACGCAGTATTTT,CASSDSASGTTDTQYF
TRBJ2-7,TRBV4-1,TRBD1,NA,TGCGCCAGCAGACTAACAGGGGGCTCCTACGAGCAGTACTTC,CASRLTGGSYEQYF
TRBJ2-7,TRBV15,NA,NA,TGTGCCACCAGCAGAGGCGAGGGTTACGAGCAGTACTTC,CATSRGEGYEQYF
TRBJ1-6,TRBV2,NA,once,TGTGCCGGCGGGGCGGGGGTCTCCTATAATTCACCCCTCCACTTT,CAGGAGVSYNSPLHF
TRBJ2-3,TRBV6-4,TRBD2,NA,TGTGCCAGCAGTGACTCGGCGGGAGTGACGGATACGCAGTATTTT,CASSDSAGVTDTQYF
TRBJ2-3,TRBV5-4,TRBD2,once,TGTGCCAGCAGCTTGGTTCTGACTAGCGGGGGGGCAGGGGAGACGCAGTATTTT,CASSLVLTSGGAGETQYF
TRBJ2-7,TRBV9,TRBD2,NA,TGTGCCAGCAGCGTAGCGTCGGGGGGGCCCGGGGAGCAGTACTTC,CASSVASGGPGEQYF
TRBJ2-3,TRBV19,NA,NA,TGTGCCAGTAGTATTTGGGCGGGGACTAGCACAGATACGCAGTATTTT,CASSIWAGTSTDTQYF
TRBJ2-7,TRBV18,TRBD1,NA,TGTGCCAGCTCACCTACAGGGGTCAACTACGAGCAGTACTTC,CASSPTGVNYEQYF
TRBJ2-1,TRBV5-1,NA,NA,TGCGCCAGCAGCACCGGACTGGAGCAGTTCTTC,CASSTGLEQFF
TRBJ2-1,TRBV6-5,NA,NA,TGTGCCAGCAGTTACGACAACTACAATGAGCAGTTCTTC,CASSYDNYNEQFF
TRBJ2-4,TRBV7-9,TRBD2,NA,TGTGCCAGCAGCTCCTCCGGGGGCGGGGGGACCAAAAACATTCAGTACTTC,CASSSSGGGGTKNIQYF
TRBJ1-5,TRBV7-2,TRBD1,NA,TGTGCCAGCAGCCGTCCCGGGACAGGGAGCGGTCAGCCCCAGCATTTT,CASSRPGTGSGQPQHF
TRBJ2-7,TRBV27,NA,NA,TGTGCCTCCCACGGAGGGGTCGACTACGAGCAGTACTTC,CASHGGVDYEQYF
TRBJ1-2,TRBV5-1,TRBD1,NA,TGCGCCAGCAGCTTGGCCGGACAGGGGGTCCATGGCTACACCTTC,CASSLAGQGVHGYTF
TRBJ2-7,TRBV6-1,TRBD1,NA,TGTGCCAGCACCGGGACAGGGGGCGCCTACGAGCAGTACTTC,CASTGTGGAYEQYF
TRBJ1-1,TRBV19,NA,NA,TGTGCCGTTCATCAAGGGGGGGTTAACACTGAAGCTTTCTTT,CAVHQGGVNTEAFF
TRBJ2-7,TRBV6-5,NA,NA,TGTGCCAGCAGTTACCGGAGACAGGCTTACGAGCAGTACTTC,CASSYRRQAYEQYF
TRBJ2-7,TRBV13,TRBD1,NA,TGTGCCAGCAGCCGGACACTACACGGGACAGAACTCTACGAGCAGTACTTC,CASSRTLHGTELYEQYF
TRBJ1-2,TRBV30,TRBD1,NA,TGTGCCTGGAGTCCAGGGGGTTGGGGCTACACCTTC,CAWSPGGWGYTF
TRBJ2-6,TRBV27,NA,NA,TGTGCCAGCAGATCGGGGTCTGGGGCCAACGTCCTGACTTTC,CASRSGSGANVLTF
TRBJ2-1,TRBV27,NA,NA,TGTGCCAGCAGCTCCAAGTGGGGTGGCGGGATCAACTACAATGAGCAGTTCTTC,CASSSKWGGGINYNEQFF
TRBJ2-7,TRBV11-2,NA,NA,TGTGCCAGCAGCTTAGGGGCGACGCGATACGAGCAGTACTTC,CASSLGATRYEQYF
TRBJ1-3,TRBV30,NA,NA,TGTGCCTGGAGTGTGGCAAACACCATATATTTT,CAWSVANTIYF
TRBJ2-2,TRBV5-1,TRBD2,NA,TGCGCCAGCAGCCGAACTAGCGCCACGAACACCGGGGAGCTGTTTTTT,CASSRTSATNTGELFF
TRBJ2-1,TRBV4-1,TRBD1,NA,TGCGCCAGCAGCCAAGAGTTGGGGACAGGGGGCAATGAGCAGTTCTTC,CASSQELGTGGNEQFF
TRBJ2-1,TRBV27,NA,once,TGTGCCAGCAGCCCCAGGAGGGTTCCCTACAATGAGCAGTTCTTC,CASSPRRVPYNEQFF